This T cell receptor (beta chain) appears in the sequencing data of a study of blood T cell repertoires in COVID-19. Study in general: Sample material is recorded as cDNA or gDNA derived from T cells, B-cell-depleted T cells, or PBMCs.

The method was immunoSEQ multiplex PCR; TCRdb's version includes in-frame clones alone and lacks a portion of them. This sample has 130,000 to 150,000 clones; roughly 85% occur once, and the top ten carry 6.5% to 9.5%. The CDR3 has 15 residues. Trimming stripped 0 bases from V and 1 base from J, with 10 bases between. Germline CDR1 is MNHEY and CDR2 is SVGAGI. The sample was peripheral blood. This chain uses TRBV6-5 with TRBJ2-7, with D possibly being TRBD2 (5 bases). This receptor was taken from a woman in her fifties or sixties with COVID-19, enrolled during active disease. The DNA of the CDR3 is TGTGCCAGCAGTTACTCGCATCGCGGGTCCTACGAGCAGTACTTC. Protein product: CASSYSHRGSYEQYF.